The 7 T cell receptor beta chains given below trace back to one sample, sequenced in a study of T cell responses to AZD1222 COVID-19 vaccine. Clones were sequenced by immunoSEQ multiplex PCR, and TCRdb holds only the in-frame ones, with some missing. The profile shows 200,000 or so clones, around 87% of them singletons. This specimen was peripheral blood, taken on day 0 of MenACWY control vaccination. These receptors were taken from an adult in good health.

A word on this clone: Other DNA sequences from this sample encode an identical CDR3 as well. J is TRBJ2-2 and V is TRBV19, with a weak D call TRBD2 (5 bases). The CDR3 contains 12 residues. Trimming pared 1 base from V and 8 bases from J, leaving 5 bases between. CDR1 LNHDA and CDR2 SQIVND come from the germline V gene (reference sequence). The CDR3 DNA reads as TGTGCCAGTAGTATAGCGGGGGGGGAGCTGTTTTTT. Translated, it gives CASSIAGGELFF.

The chain links TRBV9 to TRBJ1-3; D gene ambiguous. Trimming shortened V by 0 bases and J by 0 bases, and 7 bases separated the two germline ends. Germline CDR1 and CDR2: SGDLS and YYNGEE. The CDR3 length is 15 residues. Here the CDR3 DNA reads TGTGCCAGCAGCGTAGCGGCCTACTCTGGAAACACCATATATTTT. Translation: CASSVAAYSGNTIYF.

The CDR3 here is CASSLEGAHTGELFF. CDR3 sequence (DNA): TGTGCCAGCAGCTTGGAAGGGGCCCACACCGGGGAGCTGTTTTTT. The chain is built from TRBV5-4 and TRBJ2-2, with a weak D call TRBD1 (5 bases). Germline V lookup: CDR1 SGHNT, CDR2 YYREEE (reference sequence). The ends were cut back, 0 bases at V and 3 bases at J, with 9 bases in the middle. This CDR3 has 15 amino acids.

The chain is built from TRBV30 and TRBJ1-1; the match to TRBD1 covers 8 bases. The J segment lost 5 bases and the V segment lost 4 bases, leaving 6 bases of the junction unmatched. The CDR3 is 13 residues long. Germline V gene sequence: CDR1 GTSNPN, CDR2 SVGIG (reference sequence). The chain's CDR3 is CAWTWTGRTEAFF. DNA of the CDR3: TGTGCCTGGACCTGGACAGGGAGGACTGAAGCTTTCTTT.

This chain links TRBV19 with TRBJ2-7, with 12 nucleotides matching TRBD1. The junction had 9 bases not matched to a gene; V was cut back by 7 bases and J by 5 bases. The CDR3 is 15 residues long. CDR1 is LNHDA, CDR2 SQIVND, per germline (reference sequence). The CDR3 loop reads CASTAPGQGAHEQYF. For the CDR3, the DNA is TGTGCCAGTACCGCGCCGGGACAGGGGGCCCACGAGCAGTACTTC. The variable domain in full, completed from reference TRBV19 and TRBJ2-7, reads DGGITQSPKYLFRKEGQNVTLSCEQNLNHDAMYWYRQDPGQGLRLIYYSQIVNDFQKGDIAEGYSVSREKKESFPLTVTSAQKNPTAFYLCASTAPGQGAHEQYFGPGTRLTVT.

CDR3 protein: CAWRKLRQGNTIYF. The CDR3 DNA reads as TGTGCCTGGAGGAAACTGCGCCAAGGAAACACCATATATTTT. V usage is TRBV30 and J usage is TRBJ1-3; D uncertain. The length of the CDR3 is 14 residues. Trimming removed 3 bases from V and 4 bases from J, with 13 bases in between. CDR1 GTSNPN and CDR2 SVGIG come from the germline V gene (reference sequence).

The chain employs TRBV18 and TRBJ2-3; D is uncertain. The CDR3 is 14 amino acids. Per germline, CDR1 KGHSH and CDR2 LQKENI. Trimming removed 7 bases from V and 0 bases from J, with 11 bases in between. Here the CDR3 reads CASFGVASTDTQYF. The CDR3 coding sequence is TGTGCCAGCTTTGGGGTGGCTAGCACAGATACGCAGTATTTT.